This is a list of T cell receptor beta chains from one sample in a study of cytomegalovirus exposure and HLA in healthy donors. Libraries were prepared by immunoSEQ multiplex PCR; TCRdb keeps only in-frame clonotypes and omits some of them. The repertoire holds under 300,000 clones, nearly 90% seen once, with 0.37% in the top ten. The sample comprised PBMCs. Receptors were obtained from a young woman in good health and CMV-seronegative. CDR3s include the opening cysteine and the closing phenylalanine or tryptophan. The D gene is left open where the match is weak. Some rows have no size entry. The others give once, few or many, or a class for an expanded clone.

clone_size	d_call	v_call	j_call	cdr3_nt	cdr3_aa
.	TRBD2	TRBV5-1	TRBJ2-1	TGCGCCAGCAGCGGGGAGACTAGCGGGGGCTACAATGAGCAGTTCTTC	CASSGETSGGYNEQFF
.	.	TRBV27	TRBJ1-4	TGTGCCAGCAGTTTATTGGGTCAGGGAGCGGGAACTAATGAAAAACTGTTTTTT	CASSLLGQGAGTNEKLFF
.	TRBD2	TRBV7-8	TRBJ2-1	TGTGCCAGCAGCGGACGGACTAGCGGGGGCCGAAGCTCCTACAATGAGCAGTTCTTC	CASSGRTSGGRSSYNEQFF
.	.	TRBV15	TRBJ2-5	TGTGCCACCAGCAGAGTACTTCAAGAGACCCAGTACTTC	CATSRVLQETQYF
.	TRBD1	TRBV5-1	TRBJ2-7	TGCGCCAGCAGCGCACAGGGGGCGGGCGAGCAGTACTTC	CASSAQGAGEQYF
.	.	TRBV29-1	TRBJ1-3	TGCAGCGTTGAAGAGCGCTACTCTGGAAACACCATATATTTT	CSVEERYSGNTIYF
.	.	TRBV6-6	TRBJ2-7	TGTGCCAGCAGAGGGGGAGACTCCTACGAGCAGTACTTC	CASRGGDSYEQYF
.	TRBD1	TRBV27	TRBJ2-1	TGTGCCAGCAGTTATTACAGGGGGCTTGAGCAGTTCTTC	CASSYYRGLEQFF
.	TRBD1	TRBV28	TRBJ1-5	TGTGCCAGCTTTATGACAGGGGGGCAGAATCAGCCCCAGCATTTT	CASFMTGGQNQPQHF
.	TRBD1	TRBV27	TRBJ2-7	TGTGCCAGTTCTAGGGACAGCTCCTACGAGCAGTACTTC	CASSRDSSYEQYF
.	TRBD1	TRBV5-4	TRBJ1-1	TGTGCCAGCAGCTTGGCACAGGGGGCCGCTTTCTTT	CASSLAQGAAFF
.	TRBD1	TRBV5-8	TRBJ1-5	TGTGCCAGCAGCTCAGGGACAGGGAATAATCAGCCCCAGCATTTT	CASSSGTGNNQPQHF
.	TRBD2	TRBV10-3	TRBJ2-1	TGTGCCATCAGTGAGTCGCGAGGGACTAGCTCCTACAATGAGCAGTTCTTC	CAISESRGTSSYNEQFF
.	.	TRBV5-4	TRBJ1-1	TGTGCCAGCAGCTTGAGGAGGGATACTGAAGCTTTCTTT	CASSLRRDTEAFF
.	.	TRBV4-1	TRBJ2-1	TGCGCCAGCAGCCAAGAGTGGCGAGCGGAGAGGCAGTTCTTC	CASSQEWRAERQFF
.	.	TRBV4-3	TRBJ1-6	TGCGCCAGCAGCCAAGATCAGGGGTTGGGTTCACCCCTCCACTTT	CASSQDQGLGSPLHF
.	TRBD1	TRBV6-1	TRBJ1-1	TGTGCCAGCAGTGACAAGGGACAGGGAGTCACTGAAGCTTTCTTT	CASSDKGQGVTEAFF
.	.	TRBV28	TRBJ2-3	TGTGCCGGGCAATATTCTAGCACAGATACGCAGTATTTT	CAGQYSSTDTQYF
once	.	TRBV5-1	TRBJ2-3	TGCGCCAGCAGCCCCCGCGGTCCGGATTGGACAGATACGCAGTATTTT	CASSPRGPDWTDTQYF
.	TRBD2	TRBV18	TRBJ2-1	TGTGCCAGCTCACCAAGACTAGCTTACTACAATGAGCAGTTCTTC	CASSPRLAYYNEQFF
.	TRBD1	TRBV7-3	TRBJ1-6	TGTGCCAGCAGCTCATCAGGCCGGGACAGTTTGGTACCAAATTCACCCCTCCACTTT	CASSSSGRDSLVPNSPLHF
once	.	TRBV14	TRBJ2-7	TGTGCCAGCAGCCAAAGGACAGAGTACGAGCAGTACTTC	CASSQRTEYEQYF
.	.	TRBV7-2	TRBJ1-1	TGTGCCAGCAGCCTCATGACAATTGGGAACACTGAAGCTTTCTTT	CASSLMTIGNTEAFF
.	TRBD1	TRBV5-1	TRBJ2-3	TGCGCCAGCAGCTCGACAGGGTTTGTTTCAGATACGCAGTATTTT	CASSSTGFVSDTQYF
once	.	TRBV5-4	TRBJ1-4	TGTGCCAGCAGCCCAGGGGCCAGGGGTGAAAAACTGTTTTTT	CASSPGARGEKLFF
.	.	TRBV28	TRBJ2-3	TGTGCCAGCAGTTTCCACAGGGTTCCCACAGATACGCAGTATTTT	CASSFHRVPTDTQYF
.	.	TRBV7-2	TRBJ2-7	TGTGCCAGCAGCTCCATGGAGGAGCAATACGAGCAGTACTTC	CASSSMEEQYEQYF
.	.	TRBV11-2	TRBJ1-6	TGTGCCAGCAGCTTAACTCTACTCCGGGATTCACCCCTCCACTTT	CASSLTLLRDSPLHF
.	.	TRBV5-1	TRBJ2-7	TGCGCCAGCAGCTCCGGGTTTTTTTCCTACGAGCAGTACTTC	CASSSGFFSYEQYF
.	TRBD1	TRBV28	TRBJ1-6	TGTGCCAGCAGTAGGGACAGGGCTTCACCCCTCCACTTT	CASSRDRASPLHF
.	TRBD2	TRBV28	TRBJ2-3	TGTGCCAGCAGCGGTCCGGGACTAGCGGGGGAGAGCACAGATACGCAGTATTTT	CASSGPGLAGESTDTQYF
.	TRBD1	TRBV18	TRBJ2-2	TGTGCCAGCTCAGGACAGGGCGCGAACACCGGGGAGCTGTTTTTT	CASSGQGANTGELFF
.	.	TRBV6-1	TRBJ1-1	TGTGCCAGCAGCTATCTGAACACTGAAGCTTTCTTT	CASSYLNTEAFF
.	TRBD2	TRBV6-1	TRBJ2-7	TGTGCCAGCATTCAGGGAGGGACCTACGAGCAGTACTTC	CASIQGGTYEQYF
.	.	TRBV18	TRBJ2-5	TGTGCCAGCTCACCATCCCCTAGCGAAGAGACCCAGTACTTC	CASSPSPSEETQYF
.	.	TRBV7-9	TRBJ2-1	TGTGCCAGCAGCTCGCCTCGGTTAAATGAGCAGTTCTTC	CASSSPRLNEQFF
.	.	TRBV7-8	TRBJ1-2	TGTGCCAGCAGCTCAGGACAGGGCTACACCTTC	CASSSGQGYTF
.	TRBD2	TRBV4-1	TRBJ2-2	TGCGCCAGCAGCCTCTGGCGGGGGGTACACACCGGGGAGCTGTTTTTT	CASSLWRGVHTGELFF
few	TRBD1	TRBV27	TRBJ1-6	TGTGCCAGCAGTTTATTCCCAGTCCCCACAGGGGATTGGTCACCCCTCCACTTT	CASSLFPVPTGDWSPLHF
.	TRBD1	TRBV6-5	TRBJ1-2	TGTGCCAGCAGTGACAGGGAGTCCTATGGCTACACCTTC	CASSDRESYGYTF
.	.	TRBV19	TRBJ2-4	TGTGCCCCGCGTGATCGGGCAGGGTCCCATCCTGTTCAGTACTTC	CAPRDRAGSHPVQYF
.	.	TRBV30	TRBJ1-6	TGTGCCTGGAGTAAGAGAAATTCACCCCTCCACTTT	CAWSKRNSPLHF
.	.	TRBV6-1	TRBJ1-3	TGTGCCAGCAGTGATTTTTCGCTTGCCTTCGCAGACTCTGGAAACACCATATATTTT	CASSDFSLAFADSGNTIYF
.	TRBD1	TRBV10-1	TRBJ1-5	TGCGCCAGTCGAAAGGGGGACAGGGCTAATCAGCCCCAGCATTTT	CASRKGDRANQPQHF
.	.	TRBV30	TRBJ1-1	TGTGCCTGGAGTGTTTTGTTAGGGGGTCAAGCTTTCTTT	CAWSVLLGGQAFF
.	.	TRBV28	TRBJ1-3	TGTGCCAGCTCTGTCTCTGGAAACACCATATATTTT	CASSVSGNTIYF
.	.	TRBV11-2	TRBJ1-5	TGTGCCAGCAGCTTAGAGGGGAGTCAGCCCCAGCATTTT	CASSLEGSQPQHF